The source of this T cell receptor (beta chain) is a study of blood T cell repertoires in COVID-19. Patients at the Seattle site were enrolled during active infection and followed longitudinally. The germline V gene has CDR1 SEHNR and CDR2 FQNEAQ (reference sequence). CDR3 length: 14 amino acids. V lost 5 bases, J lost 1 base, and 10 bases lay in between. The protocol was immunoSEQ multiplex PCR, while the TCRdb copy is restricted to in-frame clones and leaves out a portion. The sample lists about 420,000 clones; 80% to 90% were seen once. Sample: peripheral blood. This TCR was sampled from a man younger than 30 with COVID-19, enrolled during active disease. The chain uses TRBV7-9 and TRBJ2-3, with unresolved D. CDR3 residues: CASSPKAGTDTQYF. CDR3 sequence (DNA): TGTGCCAGCAGCCCCAAGGCGGGCACAGATACGCAGTATTTT. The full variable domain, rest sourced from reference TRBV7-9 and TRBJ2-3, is DTGVSQNPRHKITKRGQNVTFRCDPISEHNRLYWYRQTLGQGPEFLTYFQNEAQLEKSRLLSDRFSAERPKGSFSTLEIQRTEQGDSAMYLCASSPKAGTDTQYFGPGTRLTVL.